The next 16 T cell receptor beta chains were all read from a single sample in a study of low-dose radiotherapy and immunotherapy resistance in tumors. Time point defined: before trial treatment. A roughly 22-cycle PCR with a constant-region primer and V-primer adapter amplified TCRs. MiXCR, run by TCRdb on the reads, gives a single entry per CDR3 protein. The repertoire consists of about 46,000 distinct CDR3 sequences, with approximately 12% occurring once and the leading ten covering approximately 6.2%. Sequences were derived from PBMCs, sampled before treatment. The receptor set was obtained from a female donor with ovarian cancer.

There are many counts of this clonotype. This chain uses TRBV19 with TRBJ1-4, with TRBD1 identical over 8 bases. Germline CDR1 reads LNHDA; CDR2 reads SQIVND (reference sequence). The CDR3 loop spans 14 amino acids. J was trimmed by 6 bases and V by 6 bases; bases with no gene match: 6. The DNA for the CDR3 is TGTGCCAGTAGCCTGGCGGACAGGGATGAAAAACTGTTTTTT. Protein product: CASSLADRDEKLFF.

In its sample, this clonotype was seen many times. V gene TRBV6-5 combines with J gene TRBJ2-5, with a possible D match to TRBD2 (7 bases). Germline values: CDR1 MNHEY, CDR2 SVGAGI. V lost 6 bases and J 12 bases, leaving 11 bases between the germline ends. The CDR3 length is 10 residues. CDR3 region: CASRGGQEYF. As DNA, the CDR3 is TGTGCCAGCAGGGGGGGGCAGGAGTACTTC.

This clonotype was seen many times. The CDR3 here is CASSLSGTGAYEQYF. In nucleotides, the CDR3 is TGCGCCAGCAGCCTCTCCGGGACAGGGGCCTACGAGCAGTACTTC. The chain employs TRBV4-1 and TRBJ2-7; 10 positions match TRBD1. The germline V gene encodes CDR1 MGHRA and CDR2 YSYEKL. The CDR3 consists of 15 residues. V was clipped by 4 bases and J by 2 bases; unmatched bases: 5.

This clonotype has at least ten counts. V gene TRBV11-2 combines with J gene TRBJ1-1, with 10 bases identical to TRBD1. This CDR3 region has 14 residues. CDR1 and CDR2 from the germline V gene are SGHAT and FQNNGV. J gave up 6 bases and V 5 bases, and 6 bases lay outside the gene matches. The CDR3, as DNA: TGTGCCAGCAGCCCAGGCGGGACAGGGGCTGAAGCTTTCTTT. It codes for CASSPGGTGAEAFF.

This clonotype was seen many times. The J gene is TRBJ1-5, the V gene TRBV5-1, with D perhaps matching TRBD1 (6 bases). The CDR3 extends over 15 amino acids. The germline V and J ends were trimmed by 3 bases and 0 bases, with 10 bases remaining between them. Germline assignment: CDR1 SGHRS and CDR2 YFSETQ. The CDR3 sequence: CASSSGDNSNQPQHF. CDR3 coding DNA: TGCGCCAGCAGCTCTGGGGACAATAGCAATCAGCCCCAGCATTTT. The entire variable domain, with the rest obtained from reference TRBV5-1 and TRBJ1-5, is as follows: KAGVTQTPRYLIKTRGQQVTLSCSPISGHRSVSWYQQTPGQGLQFLFEYFSETQRNKGNFPGRFSGRQFSNSRSEMNVSTLELGDSALYLCASSSGDNSNQPQHFGDGTRLSIL.

This clonotype was observed at least ten times. This chain links TRBV24-1 with TRBJ1-1, with 7 bases identical to TRBD1. V lost 7 bases to trimming and J lost 3 bases; unmatched junction nucleotides: 4. CDR3 length: 13 residues. CDR1 is KGHDR and CDR2 is SFDVKD in the germline V gene. This CDR3 reads CATRDRTYTEAFF. CDR3 in DNA: TGTGCCACCAGGGACAGGACTTACACTGAAGCTTTCTTT.

This clonotype turned up a few times. The chain combines TRBV30 with TRBJ2-7; 8 bases match TRBD1. Germline trimming cut 2 bases from V and 0 bases from J; bases unmatched to any gene: 6. CDR3 length equals 15 residues. CDR1 GTSNPN and CDR2 SVGIG come from the germline V gene (reference sequence). CDR3 sequence reads: CAWSNWDRSSYEQYF. CDR3 DNA sequence: TGTGCCTGGAGTAACTGGGACAGGAGCTCCTACGAGCAGTACTTC.

This clonotype has ten or more counts. This CDR3 is CAWANGASYEQYF. In DNA, the CDR3 is TGTGCCTGGGCCAACGGGGCTAGCTACGAGCAGTACTTC. This rearrangement joins TRBV30 to TRBJ2-7; D may match TRBD1 or TRBD2 (5 bases each). The CDR3 contains 13 residues. Per the germline V gene, CDR1 is GTSNPN and CDR2 is SVGIG (reference sequence). Trimming left V 5 bases short and J 3 bases short, with 14 bases between.

This clonotype was seen many times. The rearrangement joins TRBV12-3 or TRBV12-4 to TRBJ2-1; possible D gene TRBD2, 5 bases. This CDR3 is 14 amino acids long. V gave up 7 bases and J gave up 4 bases, with 14 bases separating them. CDR3 protein: CASTSGGFYNEQFF. CDR3 DNA: TGTGCCAGCACCTCTGGCGGGTTTTACAATGAGCAGTTCTTC.

Many counts were recorded for this clonotype. The V and J genes are TRBV25-1 and TRBJ1-1; unclear D gene. There are 14 residues in the CDR3. Trimming left V 3 bases short and J 5 bases short, with 13 bases between. Germline CDR1 MGHDK, CDR2 SYGVNS. CDR3 sequence reads: CASSDTNRYTEAFF. CDR3 nucleotides: TGTGCCAGCAGTGACACCAACAGATATACTGAAGCTTTCTTT.

This clonotype was seen at least ten times. The rearrangement links TRBV30 to TRBJ1-5, with 9 bases aligning to TRBD1. Germline CDR1 and CDR2: GTSNPN and SVGIG (reference sequence). V was clipped by 1 base and J by 2 bases; unmatched bases: 6. The CDR3 is made up of 16 amino acids. The CDR3 bases are TGTGCCTGGAGTGGGGGGACAGGGAGCGGCAATCAGCCCCAGCATTTT. This translates into CAWSGGTGSGNQPQHF.

The rearrangement joins TRBV9 to TRBJ1-1; 7 bases fit TRBD1. Germline trimming cut 3 bases from V and 4 bases from J; bases unmatched to any gene: 6. Germline V gene data show CDR1 as SGDLS and CDR2 as YYNGEE. This CDR3 comprises 14 residues. CDR3 amino acids: CASSAQGGGTEAFF. In DNA form, the CDR3 reads TGTGCCAGCAGCGCGCAGGGGGGAGGCACTGAAGCTTTCTTT. The full variable domain, with the rest looked up from reference TRBV9 and TRBJ1-1, is DSGVTQTPKHLITATGQRVTLRCSPRSGDLSVYWYQQSLDQGLQFLIQYYNGEERAKGNILERFSAQQFPDLHSELNLSSLELGDSALYFCASSAQGGGTEAFFGQGTRLTVV.

A note on this clonotype: The final CDR3 position lacks the conserved phenylalanine or tryptophan, pointing to a likely read error. The chain couples TRBV5-4 to TRBJ2-1; D unclear. Between the trimmed V and J ends, which lost 0 bases and 7 bases, there was a span of 5 bases. CDR1 is SGHNT and CDR2 is YYREEE in the germline V gene (reference sequence). This CDR3 is built from 12 residues. Written as DNA, the CDR3 is TGTGCCAGCAGCTTGGTTCAGAATGAGCAGTTCTAC. This sequence encodes CASSLVQNEQFY.

This clonotype was seen repeatedly, ten times or more. The rearrangement joins TRBV5-6 to TRBJ2-7; 7 nucleotides align to TRBD2. The CDR3 has 14 amino acids. Germline V CDR1 and CDR2: SGHDT, YYEEEE. The V and J ends lost 4 bases and 6 bases, in that order; junction bases with no gene match: 10. The CDR3: CASSRRAGVREQYF. CDR3 coding DNA: TGTGCCAGCAGCCGCCGGGCGGGAGTCCGCGAGCAGTACTTC.

This clonotype has at least ten counts. The chain couples TRBV2 to TRBJ2-7; D is possibly TRBD2 (6 bases). Trimming stripped 7 bases from V and 0 bases from J, with 13 bases between. This CDR3 has 14 amino acids. The germline V gene encodes CDR1 SNHLY and CDR2 FYNNEI. DNA for the CDR3: TGTGCCAGCAACGTGGGGAGGTTCTCCTACGAGCAGTACTTC. Protein: CASNVGRFSYEQYF. The full variable domain, completed using reference TRBV2 and TRBJ2-7, is EPEVTQTPSHQVTQMGQEVILRCVPISNHLYFYWYRQILGQKVEFLVSFYNNEISEKSEIFDDQFSVERPDGSNFTLKIRSTKLEDSAMYFCASNVGRFSYEQYFGPGTRLTVT.

At least ten counts were recorded for this clonotype. The chain carries TRBV2 and TRBJ2-2; D not resolved. Germline lookup yields CDR1 SNHLY and CDR2 FYNNEI. V dropped 6 bases and J dropped 2 bases, with 10 bases sitting between them. This CDR3 spans 14 amino acids. As DNA, the CDR3 is TGTGCCAGCAGCCTATTTCCAAACACCGGGGAGCTGTTTTTT. It yields the protein CASSLFPNTGELFF.